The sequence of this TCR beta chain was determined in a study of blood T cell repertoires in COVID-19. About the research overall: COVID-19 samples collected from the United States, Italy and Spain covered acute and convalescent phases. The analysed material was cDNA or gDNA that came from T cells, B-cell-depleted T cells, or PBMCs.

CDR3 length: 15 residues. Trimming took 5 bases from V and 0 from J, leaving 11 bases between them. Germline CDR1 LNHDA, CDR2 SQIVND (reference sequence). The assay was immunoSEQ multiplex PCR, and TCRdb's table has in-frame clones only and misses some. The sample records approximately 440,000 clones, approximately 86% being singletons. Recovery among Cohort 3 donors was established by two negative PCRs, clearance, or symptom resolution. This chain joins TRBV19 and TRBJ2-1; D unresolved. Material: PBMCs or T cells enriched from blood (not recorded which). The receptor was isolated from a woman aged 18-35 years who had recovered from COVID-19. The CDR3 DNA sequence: TGTGCCAGTAGTGACTCCCTGAGCTCCTACAATGAGCAGTTCTTC. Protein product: CASSDSLSSYNEQFF.